The clone carrying this T cell receptor beta chain came up once. Followed longitudinally, the Seattle patients had been enrolled during active infection. The record originates from a study of blood T cell repertoires in COVID-19. As handled by the study authors: Estimation of nucleated cell counts relied on the amplification of reference gene primers. Only in-frame clones appear in the TCRdb table, and some are missing; sequencing was by immunoSEQ multiplex PCR. Clone size and V and J calls were adopted from that table, with D and trimming inferred from the DNA. The sample carries roughly 38,000 clones, 84% recorded once. Germline trimming cut 5 bases from V and 7 bases from J; bases unmatched to any gene: 8. CDR1 and CDR2 (germline): SEHNR, FQNEAQ (reference sequence). There are 14 residues in the CDR3.

Sequencing input: peripheral blood. V is TRBV7-9 and J is TRBJ1-2; 9 bases fit TRBD1. The sequence derives from a man between 60 and 75 years old with COVID-19, enrolled during active disease. The CDR3 DNA sequence: TGTGCCAGCAGCCGAAGGACAGGGGAAGTTGGCTACACCTTC. Its protein product is CASSRRTGEVGYTF.